This is a list of T cell receptor beta chains from one sample in a study of cytomegalovirus exposure and HLA in healthy donors. Repertoires were generated with immunoSEQ multiplex PCR, while TCRdb's copy carries only in-frame clones and drops some. The sample contains about 150,000 clones, over 60% of which appear only once. Sequencing was performed on PBMCs. These receptors all stem from a woman aged 40-49 years in good health and CMV-seronegative. The CDR3 runs from the conserved cysteine through the conserved F or W. A D gene is named only where the DNA matches it firmly. Clone size is shown for a subset of rows, as once, few, many or a class of expanded clone.

V gene	J gene	D gene	clone size	CDR3 DNA	CDR3 protein
TRBV5-4	TRBJ2-3	TRBD1	NA	TGTGCCAGCAGTCTGGGACAGGCAGCAGATACGCAGTATTTT	CASSLGQAADTQYF
TRBV6-1	TRBJ1-1	NA	NA	TGTGCCAGCAGTCTTGACAGGTTCACTGAAGCTTTCTTT	CASSLDRFTEAFF
TRBV11-2	TRBJ2-7	NA	NA	TGTGCCAGCAGCTTATACGGGGTCGAGCAGTACTTC	CASSLYGVEQYF
TRBV5-6	TRBJ1-5	TRBD1	few	TGTGCCAGCAGCTTTCAGGGGGACCCAAGCAATCAGCCCCAGCATTTT	CASSFQGDPSNQPQHF
TRBV5-4	TRBJ2-1	TRBD1	NA	TGTGCCAGCAGCTTCGCAGGGGGCAAGTATGAGCAGTTCTTC	CASSFAGGKYEQFF
TRBV5-5	TRBJ1-4	NA	NA	TGTGCCAGCAGCCCTCCGGGACAACTTGCAACTAATGAAAAACTGTTTTTT	CASSPPGQLATNEKLFF
TRBV2	TRBJ1-4	NA	few	TGTGCCAGCTTAATGGCGCGCGGAGAGCCGAATAGGTTTTTT	CASLMARGEPNRFF
TRBV4-1	TRBJ2-5	TRBD2	NA	TGCGCCAGCAGCCCATTAGCGGGAGCAGAGATCCAGTACTTC	CASSPLAGAEIQYF
TRBV29-1	TRBJ2-1	NA	NA	TGCAGCGTTGGAGCGGGCCCCTACAATGAGCAGTTCTTC	CSVGAGPYNEQFF
TRBV6-5	TRBJ1-4	TRBD1	once	TGTGCCAGCAGTTACCGGACAGGGAATGAAAAACTGTTTTTT	CASSYRTGNEKLFF
TRBV10-3	TRBJ1-2	TRBD1	NA	TGTGCTATAACAGGGGGACGTGGCTACACCTTC	CAITGGRGYTF
TRBV27	TRBJ1-1	NA	NA	TGTGCCAGCAGTTCCCAGGGATTCACGGAAGCTTTCTTT	CASSSQGFTEAFF
TRBV7-2	TRBJ2-1	NA	NA	TGTGCCAGCAGCTTAAATCCGGGACTCCAGGACAATGAGCAGTTCTTC	CASSLNPGLQDNEQFF
TRBV4-2	TRBJ2-1	NA	few	TGTGCCAGCAGCCAATCGGACAGCGACACTTACAATGAGCAGTTCTTC	CASSQSDSDTYNEQFF
TRBV14	TRBJ2-2	NA	once	TGTGCCAGCAGCCCACTATACAGGAGCGCCGGGGAGCTGTTTTTT	CASSPLYRSAGELFF
TRBV7-2	TRBJ1-2	NA	once	TGTGCCAGCAGCTTACGATTCCCTGAGAATGGCTACACCTTC	CASSLRFPENGYTF
TRBV4-2	TRBJ2-5	NA	NA	TGTGCCAGCAGCCAAGAGTGGGCATTCCAAGAGACCCAGTACTTC	CASSQEWAFQETQYF
TRBV5-1	TRBJ2-7	TRBD1	NA	TGCGCCAGCAGCTTGTCCCGGACAGGGGGCAGTAAGTCCTACGAGCAGTACTTC	CASSLSRTGGSKSYEQYF
TRBV4-1	TRBJ1-5	NA	NA	TGCGCCAGCAGCCACCCCGGCGGAAATCAGCCCCAGCATTTT	CASSHPGGNQPQHF
TRBV7-8	TRBJ2-3	NA	NA	TGTGCCAGCAGCTTAGGCGGGGGCCGAGATACGCAGTATTTT	CASSLGGGRDTQYF
TRBV28	TRBJ2-3	NA	NA	TGTGCCAGCAGTCTAACCGTAGGGGGGGCAGATACGCAGTATTTT	CASSLTVGGADTQYF
TRBV5-1	TRBJ2-7	TRBD1	NA	TGCGCCAGCAGCAGGGGACAGGGGTCCTACGAGCAGTACTTC	CASSRGQGSYEQYF
TRBV2	TRBJ2-1	NA	NA	TGTGCCAGCAGGGCTGATTTGGTCCATGAGCAGTTCTTC	CASRADLVHEQFF
TRBV6-4	TRBJ1-2	NA	NA	TGTGCCAGCAGTGACTCCTCGAGGCAGTTGCGGGAAGGCTACACCTTC	CASSDSSRQLREGYTF
TRBV4-2	TRBJ2-7	NA	NA	TGTGCCAGCAGCCAAGATGGATGGGCCTCCTACGAGCAGTACTTC	CASSQDGWASYEQYF
TRBV27	TRBJ2-7	NA	NA	TGTGCCAGCAGTTGGGTCCCAACTAGGAGCCCTGACTCCTACGAGCAGTACTTC	CASSWVPTRSPDSYEQYF
TRBV27	TRBJ1-5	NA	few	TGTGCCAGCAGTGCCCAGGGAGGGCCCCAGCATTTT	CASSAQGGPQHF
TRBV5-1	TRBJ2-7	NA	NA	TGCGCCAGCAGCTCAAACGGGGACGAGCAGTACTTC	CASSSNGDEQYF